Below, 7 T cell receptor beta chains from the same sample are listed, as sequenced in a study of long-term antiretroviral therapy in people with HIV. At the survey level, the v3.0 immunoSEQ assay was run. Generated by immunoSEQ multiplex PCR, the TCRdb table keeps only in-frame clones and is missing some. The sample yields roughly 36,000 clones, around 83% seen once. Sequencing used unsorted PBMCs, obtained just over 2.7 years before starting antiretroviral therapy. These receptors were taken from a woman aged 25 to 39 with HIV.

J is TRBJ2-1 and V is TRBV30; 7 bases are shared with TRBD1. This CDR3 is 13 amino acids long. Trimming took 3 bases from V and 7 from J; bases not matched to a gene: 6. Germline V CDR1 and CDR2: GTSNPN, SVGIG (reference sequence). CDR3 in DNA: TGTGCCTGGAGCCGGGACAGCAAAAATGAGCAGTTCTTC. Encoded protein: CAWSRDSKNEQFF.

The rearrangement joins TRBV5-1 to TRBJ1-2, with 7 positions matching TRBD1. This CDR3 contains 14 residues. The V and J ends lost 4 bases and 7 bases, in that order; junction bases with no gene match: 10. Germline CDR1 SGHRS, CDR2 YFSETQ. CDR3 sequence reads: CASSRGTEGSGYTF. As DNA, the CDR3 is TGCGCCAGCAGCCGTGGGACAGAAGGTAGTGGCTACACCTTC.

The chain joins TRBV28 to TRBJ2-1; no definite D call. The CDR3 is made up of 11 amino acids. CDR1 and CDR2 (germline): MDHEN, SYDVKM. The CDR3 loop is CASGSYNEQFF. CDR3 nucleotide sequence: TGTGCAAGTGGTTCCTACAATGAGCAGTTCTTC.

CDR3 protein: CASSLAGQAHQPQHF. Here the CDR3 DNA reads TGTGCCAGCAGCTTAGCGGGACAGGCTCATCAGCCCCAGCATTTT. The chain links TRBV7-8 to TRBJ1-5; 8 bases are a match to TRBD1. V lost 0 bases, J lost 5 bases, and 3 bases stayed unmatched. The V gene's germline CDR1 is SGHVS and CDR2 FQNEAQ. There are 15 residues in the CDR3.

The chain combines TRBV7-2 with TRBJ1-3; 9 bases map to TRBD1. J lost 4 bases, V lost 0 bases, and 7 bases had no gene match. The germline CDR1 and CDR2 sequences are SGHTA and FQGNSA. CDR3 size: 17 residues. CDR3 sequence reads: CASSLARIGTGGNTIYF. The CDR3 DNA follows: TGTGCCAGCAGCTTAGCCCGAATCGGGACAGGGGGAAACACCATATATTTT. Together with reference TRBV7-2 and TRBJ1-3, the CDR3 gives the full variable domain: GAGVSQSPSNKVTEKGKDVELRCDPISGHTALYWYRQSLGQGLEFLIYFQGNSAPDKSGLPSDRFSAERTGGSVSTLTIQRTQQEDSAVYLCASSLARIGTGGNTIYFGEGSWLTVV.

The chain links TRBV6-4 to TRBJ2-1, with a weak D call TRBD2 (6 bases). CDR3 length equals 15 residues. V was trimmed by 6 bases and J by 2 bases, leaving 14 bases between them. Germline V gives CDR1 MRHNA, CDR2 SNTAGT. Here the CDR3 reads CASSPFPGAYNEQFF. The CDR3 DNA reads TGTGCCAGCAGCCCTTTCCCGGGGGCCTACAATGAGCAGTTCTTC.

The chain has TRBV2 and TRBJ1-4; a weak D match, TRBD1 (5 bases). Germline V CDR1 and CDR2: SNHLY, FYNNEI. This CDR3 spans 15 amino acids. V shed 3 bases and J shed 4 bases, with 12 bases lying between them. DNA of the CDR3: TGTGCCAGCAGTGACGAGGGGACGGGTAATGAAAAACTGTTTTTT. It codes for CASSDEGTGNEKLFF.